Following are 12 T cell receptor beta chains from one sample sequenced in a study of lymphopenia after photon versus proton radiotherapy. Profiling relied on immunoSEQ multiplex PCR, and the TCRdb table lists in-frame clones only, not all of them. The sample includes about 68,000 clones, just over 90% of them seen just once. The sample consisted of peripheral blood, taken from a patient treated with photon-based radiotherapy. Receptor source: a woman aged 70-85 years with pancreatic cancer.

The CDR3 DNA reads as TGTGCCAGCAGCTTCAAGGGGGCGAATTCACCCCTCCACTTT. Residues: CASSFKGANSPLHF. V is TRBV7-2 and J is TRBJ1-6, with TRBD1 matching 7 bases. Germline values: CDR1 SGHTA, CDR2 FQGNSA. With 3 bases clipped from V and 7 bases from J, the junction kept 3 bases outside the gene matches. This CDR3 is built from 14 residues.

This chain links TRBV28 with TRBJ2-3; 10 nucleotides align to TRBD1. The J segment lost 4 bases and the V segment lost 3 bases, leaving 4 bases of the junction unmatched. This CDR3 has 15 amino acids. In germline, CDR1 is MDHEN, CDR2 SYDVKM. The CDR3 region is CASSFVGTGADTQYF. The CDR3 DNA reads TGTGCCAGCAGTTTTGTAGGGACAGGGGCAGATACGCAGTATTTT.

Concerning this clone itself: A junction boundary mismatches the germline segment, possibly from a read error. The chain is built from TRBV4-3 and TRBJ2-1; possible D gene TRBD2, 6 bases. CDR1 is LGHNA, CDR2 YSLEER, per germline. The length of the CDR3 is 13 residues. CDR3 sequence reads: CASSLRSGTPVVF. DNA for the CDR3: TGCGCCAGCAGCCTCAGGTCCGGGACTCCGGTGGTCTTC.

The chain has TRBV19 and TRBJ1-1, with 8 bases aligning to TRBD1. V lost 8 bases, J lost 7 bases, and 21 bases stayed unmatched. The CDR3 is 17 amino acids. Germline lookup yields CDR1 LNHDA and CDR2 SQIVND (reference sequence). The CDR3 here is CASGSQPGGIRGGEAFF. CDR3 DNA sequence: TGTGCCAGTGGCTCGCAGCCAGGGGGCATCCGTGGAGGTGAAGCTTTCTTT.

This rearrangement joins TRBV29-1 to TRBJ2-1, with TRBD1 matching 7 bases. The V gene's germline CDR1 is SQVTM and CDR2 ANQGSEA. The V and J ends lost 4 bases and 8 bases, in that order; junction bases with no gene match: 8. The CDR3 is 13 amino acids. DNA for the CDR3: TGCAGCGTTGGGGACAGTGGATGGGATGAGCAGTTCTTC. As protein: CSVGDSGWDEQFF.

CDR3 DNA: TGTGCCAGCAGCGCTAACCGAAACAGGGGGGCCTACAATGAGCAGTTCTTC. It translates to CASSANRNRGAYNEQFF. The genes are TRBV7-8 and TRBJ2-1; 8 positions agree with TRBD1. The length of the CDR3 is 17 residues. The ends lost 5 bases at V and 2 bases at J; junction bases unmatched: 11. CDR1 is SGHVS, CDR2 FQNEAQ, per germline. The full variable domain, rest sourced from reference TRBV7-8 and TRBJ2-1, is GAGVSQSPRYKVAKRGQDVALRCDPISGHVSLFWYQQALGQGPEFLTYFQNEAQLDKSGLPSDRFFAERPEGSVSTLKIQRTQQEDSAVYLCASSANRNRGAYNEQFFGPGTRLTVL.

Points on this clone: An end of the junction does not agree with germline; a read error may underlie this. This chain joins TRBV5-1 and TRBJ2-3, with 15 bases that match TRBD2. The germline CDR1 and CDR2 sequences are SGHRS and YFSETQ. CDR3 length equals 17 residues. The CDR3: CASSLAGLAGGIDPQYF. CDR3 nucleotide sequence: TGCGCCAGCAGCTTGGCGGGACTAGCGGGGGGAATAGATCCGCAGTATTTT.

This chain links TRBV5-4 with TRBJ1-3, with D unclear. Germline assignment: CDR1 SGHNT and CDR2 YYREEE (reference sequence). There are 16 residues in the CDR3. Trimming shortened V by 5 bases and J by 0 bases, and 15 bases separated the two germline ends. DNA of the CDR3: TGTGCCAGCAGATTCTCCGGACCAAACTCTGGAAACACCATATATTTT. Residues: CASRFSGPNSGNTIYF.

This clone was counted only a few times. This rearrangement joins TRBV4-2 to TRBJ2-3, with D maybe TRBD1 (6 bases). The CDR3 is 17 residues long. Germline V gene data show CDR1 as LGHNA and CDR2 as YNFKEQ. Trimming stripped 0 bases from V and 0 bases from J, with 13 bases between. CDR3 amino acids: CASSQDAGATSTDTQYF. CDR3 bases: TGTGCCAGCAGCCAAGATGCAGGGGCGACTAGCACAGATACGCAGTATTTT.

The chain carries TRBV28 and TRBJ1-1; D gene uncertain. This CDR3 has 15 residues. Trimming left V 5 bases short and J 1 base short, with 14 bases between. Germline lookup yields CDR1 MDHEN and CDR2 SYDVKM. CDR3 region: CASSPLGKGNTEAFF. The CDR3 bases are TGTGCCAGCAGTCCCCTGGGTAAAGGGAACACTGAAGCTTTCTTT.

The chain couples TRBV9 to TRBJ2-7; D is unclear. Trimming took 4 bases from V and 7 from J, leaving 12 bases between them. CDR1 is SGDLS and CDR2 is YYNGEE in the germline V gene. This CDR3 has 12 residues. CDR3 sequence reads: CASSPNLREQYF. The CDR3 DNA reads TGTGCCAGCAGCCCAAATCTACGGGAGCAGTACTTC.

This chain uses TRBV5-1 with TRBJ2-7; TRBD2 is a possible D gene (5 bases). The CDR3 has 15 amino acids. CDR1 and CDR2 (germline): SGHRS, YFSETQ. Trimming cost V 4 bases and J 6 bases, with 20 bases left between them. The CDR3 reads CASSARWESIGEQYF. In DNA, the CDR3 is TGCGCCAGCAGCGCGAGGTGGGAGAGTATCGGCGAGCAGTACTTC.